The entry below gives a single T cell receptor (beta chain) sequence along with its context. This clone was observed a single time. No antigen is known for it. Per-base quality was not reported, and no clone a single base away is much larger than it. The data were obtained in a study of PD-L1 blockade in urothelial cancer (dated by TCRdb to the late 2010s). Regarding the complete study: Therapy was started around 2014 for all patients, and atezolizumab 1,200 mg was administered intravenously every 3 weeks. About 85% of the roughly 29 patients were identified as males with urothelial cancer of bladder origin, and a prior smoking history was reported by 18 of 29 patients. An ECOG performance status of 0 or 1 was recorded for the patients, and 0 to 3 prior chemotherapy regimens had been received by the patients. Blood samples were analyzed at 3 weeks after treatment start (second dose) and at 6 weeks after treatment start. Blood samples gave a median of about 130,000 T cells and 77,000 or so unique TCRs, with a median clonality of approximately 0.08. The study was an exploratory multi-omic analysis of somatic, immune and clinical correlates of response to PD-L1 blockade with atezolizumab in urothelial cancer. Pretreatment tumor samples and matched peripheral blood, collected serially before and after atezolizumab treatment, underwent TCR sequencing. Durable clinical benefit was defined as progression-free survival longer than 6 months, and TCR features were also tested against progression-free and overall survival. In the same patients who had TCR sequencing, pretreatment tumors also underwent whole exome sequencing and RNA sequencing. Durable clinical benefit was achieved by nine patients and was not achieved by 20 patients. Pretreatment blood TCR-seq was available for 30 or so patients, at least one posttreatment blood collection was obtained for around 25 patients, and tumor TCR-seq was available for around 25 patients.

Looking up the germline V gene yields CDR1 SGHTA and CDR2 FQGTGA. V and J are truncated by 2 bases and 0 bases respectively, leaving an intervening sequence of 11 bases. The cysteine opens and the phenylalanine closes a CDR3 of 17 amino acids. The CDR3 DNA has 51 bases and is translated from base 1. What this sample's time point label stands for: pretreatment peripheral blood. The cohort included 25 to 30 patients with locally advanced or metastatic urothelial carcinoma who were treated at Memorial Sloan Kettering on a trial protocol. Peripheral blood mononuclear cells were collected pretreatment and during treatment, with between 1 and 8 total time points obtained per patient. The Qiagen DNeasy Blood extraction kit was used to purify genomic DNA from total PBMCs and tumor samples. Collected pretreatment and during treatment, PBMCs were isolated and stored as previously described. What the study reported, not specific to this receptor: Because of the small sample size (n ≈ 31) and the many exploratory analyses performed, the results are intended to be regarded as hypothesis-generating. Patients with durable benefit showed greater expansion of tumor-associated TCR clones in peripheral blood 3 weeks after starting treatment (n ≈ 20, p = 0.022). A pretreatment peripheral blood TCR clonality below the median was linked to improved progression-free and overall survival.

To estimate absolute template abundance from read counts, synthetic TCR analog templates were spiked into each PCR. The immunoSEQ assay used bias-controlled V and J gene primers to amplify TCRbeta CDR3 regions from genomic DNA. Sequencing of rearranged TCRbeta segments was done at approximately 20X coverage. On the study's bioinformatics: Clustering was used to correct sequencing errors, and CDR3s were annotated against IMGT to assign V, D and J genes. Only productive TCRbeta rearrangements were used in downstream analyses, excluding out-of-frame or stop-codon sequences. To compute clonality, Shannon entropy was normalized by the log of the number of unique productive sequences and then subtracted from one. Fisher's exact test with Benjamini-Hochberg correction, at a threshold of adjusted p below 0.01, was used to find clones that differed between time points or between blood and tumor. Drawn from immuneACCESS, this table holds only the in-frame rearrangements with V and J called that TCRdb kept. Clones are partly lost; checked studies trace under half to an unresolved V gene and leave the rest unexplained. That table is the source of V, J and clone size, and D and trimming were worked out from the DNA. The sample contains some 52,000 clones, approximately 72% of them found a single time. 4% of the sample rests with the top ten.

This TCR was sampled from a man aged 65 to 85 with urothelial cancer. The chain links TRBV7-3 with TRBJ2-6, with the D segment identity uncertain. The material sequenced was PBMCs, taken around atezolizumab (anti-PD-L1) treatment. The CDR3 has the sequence CASSLRNSLSGANVLTF. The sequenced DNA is TGTGCCAGCAGCTTACGTAACAGCCTCTCTGGGGCCAACGTCCTGACTTTC.